The rows below give T cell receptor beta chains drawn from one sample of a study of control samples from healthy donors and cancer patients. This table comes from immunoSEQ multiplex PCR, and its TCRdb copy is limited to in-frame clones, with some not included. The sample yields roughly 130,000 clones, 91% seen once. The sequenced sample was blood. The source of these receptors is a man aged 18 to 29 in good health. CDR3s include the opening cysteine and the closing phenylalanine or tryptophan. A D gene is named only where the DNA matches it firmly. Clone size is stated in some rows and not others, as once, few, many or a class when expanded.

j_call: TRBJ2-7; v_call: TRBV18; clone_size: few; d_call: .; cdr3_nt: TGTGCCAGCTCACCTCCGCTCGACGGCGAGCAGTACTTC; cdr3_aa: CASSPPLDGEQYF
j_call: TRBJ2-5; v_call: TRBV11-2; clone_size: .; d_call: .; cdr3_nt: TGTGCCAGCAGCCCTGGTTGGGGTCCACAGCAAGAGACCCAGTACTTC; cdr3_aa: CASSPGWGPQQETQYF
j_call: TRBJ2-1; v_call: TRBV18; clone_size: .; d_call: .; cdr3_nt: TGTGCCAGCTCAGTTAACACAGGGATAATCTACAATGAGCAGTTCTTC; cdr3_aa: CASSVNTGIIYNEQFF
j_call: TRBJ1-1; v_call: TRBV10-3; clone_size: .; d_call: .; cdr3_nt: TGTGCCATCAGTGGAAAACAGAACACTGAAGCTTTCTTT; cdr3_aa: CAISGKQNTEAFF
j_call: TRBJ1-3; v_call: TRBV30; clone_size: .; d_call: .; cdr3_nt: TGTGCCTGGAGCGGCGCGGGCAGGGCAACTGGAAACACCATATATTTT; cdr3_aa: CAWSGAGRATGNTIYF
j_call: TRBJ1-2; v_call: TRBV21-1; clone_size: .; d_call: .; cdr3_nt: TGTGCCAGCAGCAAAGGGACACTTGCTTATGGCTACACCTTC; cdr3_aa: CASSKGTLAYGYTF
j_call: TRBJ2-7; v_call: TRBV11-1; clone_size: .; d_call: .; cdr3_nt: TGTGCCAGCAGCTTCCCTGGGACCGATTCGCCCTACGAGCAGTACTTC; cdr3_aa: CASSFPGTDSPYEQYF
j_call: TRBJ2-7; v_call: TRBV29-1; clone_size: .; d_call: TRBD1; cdr3_nt: TGCAGCGCGGGCCGGGACAGGGGTAACCACGAGCAGTACTTC; cdr3_aa: CSAGRDRGNHEQYF
j_call: TRBJ2-1; v_call: TRBV4-1; clone_size: .; d_call: .; cdr3_nt: TGCGCCAGCAGCCAAGAGGGCGGGTCTAACAATGAGCAGTTCTTC; cdr3_aa: CASSQEGGSNNEQFF
j_call: TRBJ1-5; v_call: TRBV6-1; clone_size: .; d_call: .; cdr3_nt: TGTGCCAGCAGTTCGCAGGGCCCTAGCAATCAGCCCCAGCATTTT; cdr3_aa: CASSSQGPSNQPQHF
j_call: TRBJ1-2; v_call: TRBV6-5; clone_size: .; d_call: TRBD1; cdr3_nt: TGTGCCAGCAGTAGTCGACAGGGGGCCAAAGGCTACACCTTC; cdr3_aa: CASSSRQGAKGYTF
j_call: TRBJ1-1; v_call: TRBV7-9; clone_size: .; d_call: .; cdr3_nt: TGTGCCAGCAGCCCAAGATTGACAGCGAACACTGAAGCTTTCTTT; cdr3_aa: CASSPRLTANTEAFF
j_call: TRBJ1-3; v_call: TRBV7-6; clone_size: .; d_call: .; cdr3_nt: TGTGCCAGCAGCTTAGGATCCGGCCCTATAAACACCATATATTTT; cdr3_aa: CASSLGSGPINTIYF
j_call: TRBJ2-7; v_call: TRBV6-6; clone_size: once; d_call: .; cdr3_nt: TGTGCCAGCAGTTACCACCGGGACACCTCCTCCTACGAGCAGTACTTC; cdr3_aa: CASSYHRDTSSYEQYF
j_call: TRBJ1-5; v_call: TRBV19; clone_size: .; d_call: .; cdr3_nt: TGTGCCAGTAGTATACAAGGTTTCTGGAGCAATCAGCCCCAGCATTTT; cdr3_aa: CASSIQGFWSNQPQHF
j_call: TRBJ2-5; v_call: TRBV5-6; clone_size: .; d_call: .; cdr3_nt: TGTGCCAGCATCCTGAGTGGAGCGCCCCCGGAGACCCAGTACTTC; cdr3_aa: CASILSGAPPETQYF
j_call: TRBJ2-1; v_call: TRBV6-5; clone_size: once; d_call: .; cdr3_nt: TGTGCCAGCAGAGACCCGCCACCGTACAATGAGCAGTTCTTC; cdr3_aa: CASRDPPPYNEQFF
j_call: TRBJ2-7; v_call: TRBV7-3; clone_size: .; d_call: .; cdr3_nt: TGTGCCAGCAGCTTAAACGGCTACGAGCAGTACTTC; cdr3_aa: CASSLNGYEQYF
j_call: TRBJ1-1; v_call: TRBV7-9; clone_size: once; d_call: .; cdr3_nt: TGTGCCAGCAGCCAAACACGGAACACTGAAGCTTTCTTT; cdr3_aa: CASSQTRNTEAFF